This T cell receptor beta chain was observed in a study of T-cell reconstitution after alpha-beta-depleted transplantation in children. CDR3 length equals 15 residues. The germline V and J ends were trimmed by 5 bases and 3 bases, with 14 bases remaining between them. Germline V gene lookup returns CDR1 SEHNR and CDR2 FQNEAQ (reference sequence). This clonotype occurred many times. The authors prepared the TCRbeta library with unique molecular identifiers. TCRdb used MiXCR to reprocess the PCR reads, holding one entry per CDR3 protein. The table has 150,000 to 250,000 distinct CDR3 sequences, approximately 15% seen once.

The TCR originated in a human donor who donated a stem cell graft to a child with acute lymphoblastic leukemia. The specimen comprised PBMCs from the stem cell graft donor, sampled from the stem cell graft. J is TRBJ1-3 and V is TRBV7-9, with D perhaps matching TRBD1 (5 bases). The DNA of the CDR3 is TGTGCCAGCAGCCCTGGAGGGACCCATGGAAACACCATATATTTT. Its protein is CASSPGGTHGNTIYF.